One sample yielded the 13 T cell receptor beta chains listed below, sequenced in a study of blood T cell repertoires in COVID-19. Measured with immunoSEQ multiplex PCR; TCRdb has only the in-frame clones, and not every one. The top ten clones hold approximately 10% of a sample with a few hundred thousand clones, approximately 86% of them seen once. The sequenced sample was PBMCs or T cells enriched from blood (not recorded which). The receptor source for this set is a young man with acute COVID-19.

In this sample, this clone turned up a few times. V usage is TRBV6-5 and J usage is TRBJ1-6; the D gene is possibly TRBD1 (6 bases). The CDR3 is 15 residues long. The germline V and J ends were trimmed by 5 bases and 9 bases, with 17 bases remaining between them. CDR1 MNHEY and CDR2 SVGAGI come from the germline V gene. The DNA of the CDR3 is TGTGCCAGCAGTCGACGGGACGAGGGGGTTTCACCCCTCCACTTT. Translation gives CASSRRDEGVSPLHF.

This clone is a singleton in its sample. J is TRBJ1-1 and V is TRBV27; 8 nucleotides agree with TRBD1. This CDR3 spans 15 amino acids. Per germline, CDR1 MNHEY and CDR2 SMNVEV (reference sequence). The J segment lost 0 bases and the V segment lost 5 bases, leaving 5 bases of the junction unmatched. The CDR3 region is CASSQTGAVNTEAFF. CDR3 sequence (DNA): TGTGCCAGCAGTCAGACAGGGGCCGTGAACACTGAAGCTTTCTTT.

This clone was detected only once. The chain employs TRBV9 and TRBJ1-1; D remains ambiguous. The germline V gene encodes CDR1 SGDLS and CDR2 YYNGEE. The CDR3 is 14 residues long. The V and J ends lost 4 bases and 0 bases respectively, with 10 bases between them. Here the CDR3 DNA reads TGTGCCAGCAGCCGAGGAGGGCTGAACACTGAAGCTTTCTTT. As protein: CASSRGGLNTEAFF.

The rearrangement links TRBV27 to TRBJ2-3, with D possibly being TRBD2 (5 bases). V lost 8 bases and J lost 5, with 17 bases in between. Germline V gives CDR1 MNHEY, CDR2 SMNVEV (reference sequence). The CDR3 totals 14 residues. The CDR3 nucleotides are TGTGCCAGCCTTGCCGGGATCGGTGGAGATACGCAGTATTTT. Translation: CASLAGIGGDTQYF.

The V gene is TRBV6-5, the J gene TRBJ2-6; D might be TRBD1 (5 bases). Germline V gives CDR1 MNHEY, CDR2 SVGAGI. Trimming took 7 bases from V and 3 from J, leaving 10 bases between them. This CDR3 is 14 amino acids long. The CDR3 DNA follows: TGTGCCAGCACCAATCAGGGTGGGGCCAACGTCCTGACTTTC. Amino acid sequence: CASTNQGGANVLTF.

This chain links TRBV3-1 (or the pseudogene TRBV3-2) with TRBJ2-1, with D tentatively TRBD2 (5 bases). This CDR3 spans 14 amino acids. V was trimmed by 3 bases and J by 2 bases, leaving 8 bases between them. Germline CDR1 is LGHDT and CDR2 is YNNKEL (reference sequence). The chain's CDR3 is CASSQDGTYNEQFF. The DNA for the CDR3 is TGTGCCAGCAGCCAGGACGGGACCTACAATGAGCAGTTCTTC.

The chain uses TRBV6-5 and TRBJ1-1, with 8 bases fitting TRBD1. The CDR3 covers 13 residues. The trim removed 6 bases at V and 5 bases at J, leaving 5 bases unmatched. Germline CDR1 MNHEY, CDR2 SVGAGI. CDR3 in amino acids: CASSPGGKTEAFF. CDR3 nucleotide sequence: TGTGCCAGCAGCCCAGGGGGCAAGACTGAAGCTTTCTTT.

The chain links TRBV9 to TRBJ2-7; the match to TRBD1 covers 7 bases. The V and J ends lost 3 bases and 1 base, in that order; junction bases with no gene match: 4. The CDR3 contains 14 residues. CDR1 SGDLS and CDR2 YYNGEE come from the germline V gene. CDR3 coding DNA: TGTGCCAGCAGCGAGGGGACAGCGTCCTACGAGCAGTACTTC. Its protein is CASSEGTASYEQYF.

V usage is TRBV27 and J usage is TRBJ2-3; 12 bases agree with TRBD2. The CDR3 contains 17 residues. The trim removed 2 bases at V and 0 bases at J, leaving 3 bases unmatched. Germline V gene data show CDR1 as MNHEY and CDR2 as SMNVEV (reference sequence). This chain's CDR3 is CASSLDGTSGSTDTQYF. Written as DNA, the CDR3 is TGTGCCAGCAGTTTAGACGGGACTAGCGGGAGCACAGATACGCAGTATTTT.

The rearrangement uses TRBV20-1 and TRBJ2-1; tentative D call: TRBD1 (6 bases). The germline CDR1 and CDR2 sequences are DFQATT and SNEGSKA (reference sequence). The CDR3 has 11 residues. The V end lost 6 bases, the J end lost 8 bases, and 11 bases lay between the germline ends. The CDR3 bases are TGCAGTGCGAACACAGGGTATGAGCAGTTCTTC. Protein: CSANTGYEQFF.

Here the CDR3 DNA reads TGTGCCTGGAGTGCCGGGTTTGATGAAAAACTGTTTTTT. This gives the protein CAWSAGFDEKLFF. The chain is built from TRBV30 and TRBJ1-4; no clear D. The CDR3 contains 13 residues. Germline values: CDR1 GTSNPN, CDR2 SVGIG (reference sequence). The ends were cut back, 1 base at V and 6 bases at J, with 9 bases in the middle.

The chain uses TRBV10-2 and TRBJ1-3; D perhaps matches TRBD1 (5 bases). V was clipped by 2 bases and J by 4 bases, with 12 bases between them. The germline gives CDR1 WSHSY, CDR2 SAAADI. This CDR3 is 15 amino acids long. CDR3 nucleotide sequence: TGCGCCAGCAGTGAGATGACAGTCGGAGGAAACACCATATATTTT. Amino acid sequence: CASSEMTVGGNTIYF.

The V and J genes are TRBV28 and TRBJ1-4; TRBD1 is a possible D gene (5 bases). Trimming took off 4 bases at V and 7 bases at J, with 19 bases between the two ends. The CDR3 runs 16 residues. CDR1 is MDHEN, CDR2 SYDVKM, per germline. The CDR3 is CASSSWGVADTEKLFF. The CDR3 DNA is TGTGCCAGCAGTTCTTGGGGGGTGGCGGATACTGAAAAACTGTTTTTT.